This T cell receptor beta chain is from a study of shared clonotypes between healthy human individuals. As for the study in general: CD4 naive cells filled three plates per donor, CD4 memory three, CD8 naive two and CD8 memory one. Study observations and caveats: Non-shared clonotypes had lower generation probabilities than those shared by all four donors.

Naive CD8 cells lacked CD45RO and underwent positive selection for CCR7, leaving out terminally differentiated effector memory CD45RA+ cells. Every donor, a Caucasian adult, lived in Nashville, Tennessee. This clone was seen a handful of times. The antigen remains unidentified. Sequencing was performed with immunoSEQ multiplex PCR; in TCRdb, only in-frame clones are kept and a portion is missing. The sample has hundreds of thousands of clones; roughly 95% are singletons. V was pared by 3 bases and J by 5 bases, with 13 bases between. The CDR3 has 14 residues. Germline V CDR1 and CDR2: WNHNN, SYGVQD (reference sequence).

The TCR originated in a woman aged 25 to 45 in good health. The chain combines TRBV10-1 with TRBJ1-1; D ambiguous. Sample: naive CD8+ T cells sorted from blood. CDR3 amino acids: CASSDTGLGTEAFF. The CDR3 DNA follows: TGCGCCAGCAGTGATACCGGATTAGGAACTGAAGCTTTCTTT.